Given below is one T cell receptor (beta chain) in context. Antigen unknown. The CDR3 consists of 15 residues. Germline CDR1 reads MNHEY; CDR2 reads SVGAGI. Between the trimmed V and J ends, which lost 5 bases and 0 bases, there was a span of 12 bases. This entry belongs to a study of cytomegalovirus exposure and HLA in healthy donors. On the study more broadly: Assignment to the Caucasian-associated ancestry cluster applied to more than 75% of the approximately 420 genotyped donors.

The PCR contained 60 Vbeta and 13 Jbeta primers. The data were produced by immunoSEQ multiplex PCR, yet TCRdb's version contains in-frame clones alone and is incomplete. Of about 150,000 clones listed, 80% to 90% are singletons. Study outcomes and limitations: It was reported that the classifier diagnosed cytomegalovirus status with high specificity and sensitivity in both the original and validation cohorts. Researchers reported in a later analysis that a missense DCLRE1C variant was tied to TCR beta V- and J-gene trimming. Researchers catalogued about 150 TCR beta chains as cytomegalovirus-associated.

The receptor's source is a male donor in good health and CMV-seronegative. Specimen: PBMCs. The rearrangement links TRBV6-5 to TRBJ2-3, with unresolved D. CDR3 coding DNA: TGTGCCAGCAGTAGAGCGCGTACTAGCACAGATACGCAGTATTTT. It specifies CASSRARTSTDTQYF.